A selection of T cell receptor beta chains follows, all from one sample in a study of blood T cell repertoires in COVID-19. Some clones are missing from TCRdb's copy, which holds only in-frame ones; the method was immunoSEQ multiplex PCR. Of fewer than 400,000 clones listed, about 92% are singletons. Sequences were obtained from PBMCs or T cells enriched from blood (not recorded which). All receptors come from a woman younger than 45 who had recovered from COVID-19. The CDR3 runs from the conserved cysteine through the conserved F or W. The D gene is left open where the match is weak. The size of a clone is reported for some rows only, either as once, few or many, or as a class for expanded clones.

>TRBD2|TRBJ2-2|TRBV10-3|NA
CAISDGLAGGYTGELFF
TGTGCCATCAGTGATGGGCTAGCGGGAGGGTACACCGGGGAGCTGTTTTTT
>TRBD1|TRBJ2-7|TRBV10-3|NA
CAISPGGSYEQYF
TGTGCCATCAGCCCAGGGGGTTCCTACGAGCAGTACTTC
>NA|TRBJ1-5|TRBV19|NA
CASSIDGNQPQHF
TGTGCCAGTAGTATAGACGGCAATCAGCCCCAGCATTTT
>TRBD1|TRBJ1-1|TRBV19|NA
CASSWSGGMNTEAFF
TGTGCCAGTAGTTGGTCAGGGGGCATGAACACTGAAGCTTTCTTT
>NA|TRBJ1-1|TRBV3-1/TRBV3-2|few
CASSRTGLGEAFF
TGTGCCAGCAGCCGTACAGGGCTTGGTGAAGCTTTCTTT
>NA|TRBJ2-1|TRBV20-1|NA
CSAKRRNEQFF
TGCAGTGCTAAGAGGAGAAATGAGCAGTTCTTC
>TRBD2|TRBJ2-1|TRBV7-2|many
CASSLEGTSGRFPQFF
TGTGCCAGCAGCTTAGAGGGGACTAGCGGGAGGTTCCCGCAGTTCTTC
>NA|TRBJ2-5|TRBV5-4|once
CASSLAGGETQYF
TGTGCCAGCAGCTTGGCAGGGGGGGAGACCCAGTACTTC
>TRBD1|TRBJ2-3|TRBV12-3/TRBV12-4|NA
CASSFQGADTQYF
TGTGCCAGCAGTTTCCAGGGGGCAGATACGCAGTATTTT
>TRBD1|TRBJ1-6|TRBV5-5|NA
CASSQGQGNSPLHF
TGTGCCAGCAGCCAGGGACAGGGCAATTCACCCCTCCACTTT
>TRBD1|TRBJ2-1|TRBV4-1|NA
CASSQAPGQGYNEQFF
TGCGCCAGCAGCCAAGCCCCGGGACAGGGCTACAATGAGCAGTTCTTC
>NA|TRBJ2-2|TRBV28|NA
CASSRLGTQNTGELFF
TGTGCCAGCAGTCGACTCGGGACACAAAACACCGGGGAGCTGTTTTTT
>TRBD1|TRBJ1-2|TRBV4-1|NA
CASSQGQGYGYTF
TGCGCCAGCAGCCAGGGACAGGGCTATGGCTACACCTTC
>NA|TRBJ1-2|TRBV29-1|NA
CSVAAGTLDGYTF
TGCAGCGTTGCAGCCGGGACTTTAGATGGCTACACCTTC
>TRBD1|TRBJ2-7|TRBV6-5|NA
CASSKPGQEAYEQYF
TGTGCCAGCAGTAAACCGGGACAGGAAGCCTACGAGCAGTACTTC
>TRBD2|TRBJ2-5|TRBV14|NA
CASSQGLAWETQYF
TGTGCCAGCAGCCAGGGACTAGCGTGGGAGACCCAGTACTTC
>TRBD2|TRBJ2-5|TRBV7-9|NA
CASSFGTSGSQYF
TGTGCCAGCAGCTTCGGGACTAGCGGTTCTCAGTACTTC
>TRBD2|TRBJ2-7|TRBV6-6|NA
CASSYGTSGSLYEQYF
TGTGCCAGCAGCTACGGGACTAGCGGTAGCTTATACGAGCAGTACTTC
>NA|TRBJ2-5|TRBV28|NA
CASSLDNQETQYF
TGTGCCAGCAGTTTGGACAACCAAGAGACCCAGTACTTC
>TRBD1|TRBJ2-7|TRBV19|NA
CASSFSGTGMGEQYF
TGTGCCAGTAGTTTCTCCGGGACAGGGATGGGCGAGCAGTACTTC
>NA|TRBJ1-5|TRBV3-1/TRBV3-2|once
CASSLQGVSNQPQHF
TGTGCCAGCAGCTTACAGGGAGTGAGCAATCAGCCCCAGCATTTT
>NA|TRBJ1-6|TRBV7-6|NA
CASSLEAGIISPLHF
TGTGCCAGCAGCTTAGAGGCAGGGATCATCTCACCCCTCCACTTT
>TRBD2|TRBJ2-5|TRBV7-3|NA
CASSLTGGSGETQYF
TGTGCCAGCAGCTTAACCGGCGGGAGCGGAGAGACCCAGTACTTC
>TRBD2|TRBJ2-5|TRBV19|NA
CASSIGTSGRALETQYF
TGTGCCAGTAGTATAGGGACTAGCGGGAGGGCCTTGGAGACCCAGTACTTC
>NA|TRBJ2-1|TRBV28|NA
CASSFGSEQFF
TGTGCCAGCAGTTTTGGTAGTGAGCAGTTCTTC
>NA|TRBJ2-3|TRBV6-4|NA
CASSEQGEADTQYF
TGTGCCAGCAGTGAGCAGGGGGAGGCAGATACGCAGTATTTT
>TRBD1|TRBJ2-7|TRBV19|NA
CASSSGTGVPYEQYF
TGTGCCAGTAGTTCCGGGACAGGGGTCCCCTACGAGCAGTACTTC
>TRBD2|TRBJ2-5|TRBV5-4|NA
CASSPIAGEKETQYF
TGTGCCAGCAGCCCCATAGCGGGGGAAAAAGAGACCCAGTACTTC